This T cell receptor beta chain derives from a study of blood T cell repertoires in COVID-19. The CDR3 covers 16 residues. Germline CDR1 is MNHNY and CDR2 is SVGAGI (reference sequence). Trimming pared 2 bases from V and 0 bases from J, leaving 11 bases between. The study drew participants aged 18 to 89 years from 20 to 30 US areas. Cohort allocation depended upon clinical history that participants reported. Recovered Cohort 3 donors showed two negative PCRs, clearance, or symptom resolution. Original processing methods: Amplification from reference gene primers served as the basis for estimated nucleated cell counts. Profiled with immunoSEQ multiplex PCR; TCRdb holds only in-frame clones, not every one. The V and J calls and clone size come from that table; D and trimming were worked out from the DNA. The sample holds under 300,000 clones; around 89% are singletons and the top ten take approximately 9.5%.

The source is a man in his forties or fifties who had recovered from COVID-19. The sequencing input was PBMCs or T cells enriched from blood (not recorded which). The rearrangement joins TRBV6-6 to TRBJ1-5; possibly TRBD1 for D (6 bases). The CDR3 is CASSYAGVYSNQPQHF. The CDR3 DNA sequence: TGTGCCAGCAGTTACGCAGGGGTCTATAGCAATCAGCCCCAGCATTTT.